The 25 T cell receptor beta chains in this list originate from one sample, sequenced in a study of blood T cells in healthy people across ages. With a J-beta primer mix and a sample-barcoded 5' primer, a second PCR ran about 6 to 11 cycles. TCRdb independently ran MiXCR on the 5' RACE reads; one entry per CDR3 protein. The table shows around 710,000 distinct CDR3 sequences, with roughly two fifths occurring only once. Sequencing input: blood. These receptors all come from a woman aged 55-69 years in good health.

A few counts support this clonotype. V and J are TRBV5-1 and TRBJ1-5; 9 positions agree with TRBD1. Germline-derived CDR1 and CDR2 are SGHRS and YFSETQ. The ends lost 0 bases at V and 6 bases at J; junction bases unmatched: 7. The CDR3 totals 16 residues. Here the CDR3 reads CASSLGGQGLGQPQHF. The CDR3 nucleotides read TGCGCCAGCAGCTTGGGCGGACAGGGGTTAGGTCAGCCCCAGCATTTT. Full variable domain (outside the CDR3, taken from reference TRBV5-1 and TRBJ1-5): KAGVTQTPRYLIKTRGQQVTLSCSPISGHRSVSWYQQTPGQGLQFLFEYFSETQRNKGNFPGRFSGRQFSNSRSEMNVSTLELGDSALYLCASSLGGQGLGQPQHFGDGTRLSIL.

The gene calls are TRBV12-3 or TRBV12-4 and TRBJ2-1, with 11 bases aligning to TRBD2. The CDR3 totals 17 residues. V lost 1 base, J lost 2 bases, and 4 bases stayed unmatched. CDR3 coding DNA: TGTGCCAGCAGTTTAGTTGGGACTAGCGGACCCTACAATGAGCAGTTCTTC. It codes for CASSLVGTSGPYNEQFF.

The chain links TRBV28 to TRBJ1-5; maybe TRBD1 (5 bases). Germline assignment: CDR1 MDHEN and CDR2 SYDVKM. Trimming shortened V by 6 bases and J by 5 bases, and 17 bases separated the two germline ends. This CDR3 contains 15 residues. CDR3 region: CASSLTVRADQPQHF. CDR3 nucleotides: TGTGCCAGCAGCCTAACGGTCAGGGCCGATCAGCCCCAGCATTTT.

The chain combines TRBV3-1 with TRBJ1-1; possible D gene TRBD1, 5 bases. Germline V lookup: CDR1 LGHDT, CDR2 YNNKEL (reference sequence). V was shortened by 0 bases and J by 10 bases, with 9 bases between the two germline ends. The CDR3 loop spans 12 amino acids. Here the CDR3 DNA reads TGTGCCAGCAGCCAAGATCCGAGGGGAGCTTTCTTT. Its protein is CASSQDPRGAFF.

On this clonotype itself: With a much larger clone just one base away, this may be a read error. The chain combines TRBV10-3 with TRBJ2-5; unclear D gene. V was trimmed by 4 bases and J by 5 bases, leaving 14 bases between them. The CDR3 is made up of 14 amino acids. The germline V gene encodes CDR1 ENHRY and CDR2 SYGVKD. The DNA of the CDR3 is TGTGCCATCAGTGTTGAGGTCGTAGAGGAGACCCAGTACTTC. Amino acids: CAISVEVVEETQYF.

J is TRBJ1-1 and V is TRBV6-2 or TRBV6-3; TRBD1 agrees at 9 bases. The CDR3 extends over 16 amino acids. V gave up 6 bases and J gave up 4 bases; unmatched junction bases: 12. CDR1 MNHEY and CDR2 SVGEGT come from the germline V gene. This CDR3 reads CASSPIPGQGSTEAFF. The CDR3 DNA follows: TGTGCCAGCAGCCCGATTCCGGGACAGGGAAGCACTGAAGCTTTCTTT.

Turning to this clonotype: A junction boundary mismatches the germline segment, possibly from a read error. The chain uses TRBV3-1 and TRBJ2-7; D call uncertain. Germline V gene data show CDR1 as LGHDT and CDR2 as YNNKEL (reference sequence). This CDR3 is built from 14 residues. CDR3 protein: CASSLNKETYEQYF. CDR3 sequence (DNA): TGCGCCAGCAGCCTAAACAAGGAAACCTACGAGCAGTACTTC.

The chain links TRBV11-1 to TRBJ2-1; D is tentatively TRBD1 or TRBD2 (5 bases each). Trimming took 4 bases from V and 0 from J, leaving 10 bases between them. CDR1 and CDR2 from the germline V gene are SGHAT and FQDESV (reference sequence). This CDR3 contains 15 residues. The CDR3 region is CASSSGTNSYNEQFF. CDR3 nucleotide sequence: TGTGCCAGCAGCTCCGGGACCAACTCCTACAATGAGCAGTTCTTC.

This clonotype has more than one count but fewer than ten. The chain is built from TRBV11-2 and TRBJ2-1; 8 bases agree with TRBD2. J was trimmed by 4 bases and V by 5 bases; bases with no gene match: 25. CDR1 SGHAT and CDR2 FQNNGV come from the germline V gene. The CDR3 totals 21 residues. Here the CDR3 reads CASSPHPSGGHGRGIYNEQFF. CDR3 DNA: TGTGCCAGCAGCCCCCATCCAAGCGGGGGTCATGGGAGGGGGATTTACAATGAGCAGTTCTTC.

As concerns this clonotype: It may be a read error: a sequence one base away is much more abundant. This sequence joins TRBV10-3 and TRBJ2-1; 10 bases align to TRBD2. J gave up 6 bases and V 6 bases, and 5 bases lay outside the gene matches. Germline V gene sequence: CDR1 ENHRY, CDR2 SYGVKD. The CDR3 length is 14 residues. The CDR3 loop reads CAISGLAECNEQFF. In nucleotides, the CDR3 is TGTGCCATCAGCGGACTAGCGGAATGCAATGAGCAGTTCTTC.

The J gene is TRBJ1-2, the V gene TRBV25-1; D is uncertain. Per germline, CDR1 MGHDK and CDR2 SYGVNS. This CDR3 has 15 residues. V gave up 1 base and J gave up 0 bases, with 9 bases separating them. As DNA, the CDR3 is TGTGCCAGCAGTGAATCGGCAGGCTCTAACTATGGCTACACCTTC. This encodes CASSESAGSNYGYTF.

The chain links TRBV20-1 to TRBJ1-1, with D perhaps TRBD1 (5 bases). Germline V lookup: CDR1 DFQATT, CDR2 SNEGSKA (reference sequence). The CDR3 covers 13 residues. Trimming pared 6 bases from V and 5 bases from J, leaving 16 bases between. CDR3 residues: CSAQRDWGTEAFF. As DNA, the CDR3 is TGCAGTGCCCAGAGGGACTGGGGGACTGAAGCTTTCTTT.

A few counts support this clonotype. This chain connects TRBV7-2 to TRBJ2-5, with 13 bases lining up with TRBD2. Germline V gene data show CDR1 as SGHTA and CDR2 as FQGNSA. V lost 3 bases and J lost 0; bases outside the gene matches: 1. This CDR3 is built from 16 residues. The CDR3 loop is CASSFTSGGDQETQYF. The CDR3 DNA reads TGTGCCAGCAGCTTCACTAGCGGGGGGGACCAAGAGACCCAGTACTTC.

This chain links TRBV28 with TRBJ2-5; 9 bases are a match to TRBD2. Germline lookup yields CDR1 MDHEN and CDR2 SYDVKM. Trimming took 6 bases from V and 4 from J; bases not matched to a gene: 9. The CDR3 sequence is 15 residues long. CDR3 coding DNA: TGTGCCAGCAGCCCAGGGGGAGCGGGGGGAGAGACCCAGTACTTC. Amino acids: CASSPGGAGGETQYF.

There are a few counts of this clonotype. The V gene is TRBV11-2, the J gene TRBJ1-5; 7 bases agree with TRBD1. The V segment lost 5 bases and the J segment 5 bases; nucleotides outside the gene matches: 12. Germline CDR1 and CDR2: SGHAT and FQNNGV. CDR3 length: 16 residues. The CDR3 DNA follows: TGTGCCAGCAGCCGGTCGGGGGGACAGAGGTATCAGCCCCAGCATTTT. Amino acids: CASSRSGGQRYQPQHF.

This clonotype was recorded once. This rearrangement joins TRBV12-3 or TRBV12-4 to TRBJ1-5, with D unclear. The CDR3 consists of 12 residues. With 7 bases removed from V and 5 bases from J, the gap between germline ends came to 9 bases. This CDR3 is CASTLADQPQHF. The CDR3 nucleotides read TGTGCCAGCACCTTAGCCGATCAGCCCCAGCATTTT.

The chain employs TRBV9 and TRBJ2-6, with 8 bases aligning to TRBD1. Trimming took 4 bases from V and 6 from J; bases not matched to a gene: 6. Germline V gene lookup returns CDR1 SGDLS and CDR2 YYNGEE. This CDR3 is built from 15 residues. CDR3 nucleotide sequence: TGTGCCAGCAGCCCACGACAGGGGAAGGCCAACGTCCTGACTTTC. It codes for CASSPRQGKANVLTF.

This clonotype was picked up one time. This chain uses TRBV9 with TRBJ2-1; tentatively, D is TRBD1 (5 bases). The J call may be incorrect, as the DNA end agrees better with TRBJ2-7. The germline CDR1 and CDR2 sequences are SGDLS and YYNGEE. The CDR3 is 15 amino acids. CDR3 nucleotides: TGTGCCAGCAGCGATGACAGTGCCTCCTACAATGAGCAGTACTTC. Its protein is CASSDDSASYNEQYF.

The CDR3 DNA follows: TGTGCCAGCAGCGTAACGGGGGTTAGCGGTCACAATGAGCAGTTCTTC. This codes for CASSVTGVSGHNEQFF. The chain joins TRBV9 to TRBJ2-1, with D possibly matching TRBD2 (6 bases). This CDR3 is built from 16 residues. The germline CDR1 and CDR2 sequences are SGDLS and YYNGEE. Trimming removed 1 base from V and 5 bases from J, with 16 bases in between.

The chain joins TRBV18 to TRBJ2-5, with 8 bases aligning to TRBD1. CDR3 length: 15 amino acids. V lost 5 bases to trimming and J lost 5 bases; unmatched junction nucleotides: 10. Per the germline V gene, CDR1 is KGHSH and CDR2 is LQKENI. CDR3 region: CASSGMTGAQETQYF. As DNA, the CDR3 is TGTGCCAGCTCAGGAATGACAGGGGCGCAGGAGACCCAGTACTTC.

This clonotype was counted a few times. J is TRBJ2-3 and V is TRBV5-1; TRBD1 agrees at 12 bases. The CDR3 is made up of 15 amino acids. J lost 3 bases, V lost 4 bases, and 3 bases had no gene match. Looked up from germline, CDR1 is SGHRS and CDR2 is YFSETQ. CDR3 sequence (DNA): TGCGCCAGCAGCGGGGGACAGGGGGCAACAGATACGCAGTATTTT. Translation: CASSGGQGATDTQYF.

V gene TRBV20-1 combines with J gene TRBJ2-1; TRBD2 agrees at 10 bases. The CDR3 is 15 residues long. Trimming removed 2 bases from V and 7 bases from J; junction bases left unmatched: 8. Germline V lookup: CDR1 DFQATT, CDR2 SNEGSKA (reference sequence). The CDR3 region has the DNA TGCAGTGCTAGACAGCGGGAGGGCCTTGTAAATGAGCAGTTCTTC. This encodes CSARQREGLVNEQFF.

V usage is TRBV12-3 or TRBV12-4 and J usage is TRBJ2-4; tentative D call: TRBD2 (5 bases). This CDR3 comprises 14 residues. Trimming shortened V by 4 bases and J by 6 bases, and 13 bases separated the two germline ends. CDR3 region: CASSSLGRGNIQYF. The CDR3 region has the DNA TGTGCCAGCAGTTCCCTCGGCCGGGGAAACATTCAGTACTTC.

This clonotype was seen only a few times. The chain couples TRBV7-2 to TRBJ2-7, with D possibly called TRBD1 or TRBD2 (7 bases each). Per germline, CDR1 SGHTA and CDR2 FQGNSA. Trimming stripped 5 bases from V and 4 bases from J, with 18 bases between. There are 15 residues in the CDR3. CDR3 region: CASSSSGGESYEQYF. The CDR3 DNA reads TGTGCCAGCAGCAGTTCAGGGGGGGAGAGTTACGAGCAGTACTTC.

To note about this clonotype: Mismatch with germline at one junction end may stem from a read error. The chain combines TRBV9 with TRBJ2-1; the match to TRBD2 covers 7 bases. The length of the CDR3 is 19 residues. Germline values: CDR1 SGDLS, CDR2 YYNGEE. This chain's CDR3 is CASSVVGAGLQSSYNEQFF. The CDR3 DNA reads as TGTGCCAGCAGCGTAGTGGGAGCGGGATTACAAAGCTCCTATAATGAGCAGTTCTTC.